This is a list of T cell receptor beta chains from one sample in a study of T-cell memory formation after mild COVID-19. MiXCR was run by TCRdb on the 5' RACE reads, yielding one entry per CDR3 protein. The data show about 320,000 distinct CDR3 sequences, 14% seen once. The source material was PBMCs or a T cell subset sorted from them (not recorded which). Source of these receptors: a man younger than 35 who had mild COVID-19 (a few samples of this study predate the infection). Cell type and time point are not known. CDR3s include the opening cysteine and the closing phenylalanine or tryptophan. Each record gives: CDR3 DNA, CDR3 protein, D gene, V gene, J gene, clone size. D genes are given only for firm matches. Not every row has a clone size; where given, it reads once, few, many or a size class.

TGTGCCAGCAGCCTTGACAGGGCGAGCAATCAGCCCCAGCATTTT	CASSLDRASNQPQHF	TRBD1	TRBV12-3/TRBV12-4	TRBJ1-5	.
TGTGCCAGCAGTGAAGCGGGCCTTATCGATTCACCCCTCCACTTT	CASSEAGLIDSPLHF	.	TRBV2	TRBJ1-6	few
TGTGCCAGCAGCGCACAGGGCGACTATGGCTACACCTTC	CASSAQGDYGYTF	.	TRBV6-1	TRBJ1-2	.
TGTGCCAGCAGTTACTCGGGGGGACTCACAGATACGCAGTATTTT	CASSYSGGLTDTQYF	.	TRBV6-5	TRBJ2-3	many
TGCGCCAGCAGCTACTACTGGGTCGCAGGGGCCAACGTCCTGACTTTC	CASSYYWVAGANVLTF	.	TRBV4-3	TRBJ2-6	few
TGTGCCAGCAGCTTCTTCTCGGGGCCCAGGTCCTACAATGAGCAGTTCTTC	CASSFFSGPRSYNEQFF	.	TRBV27	TRBJ2-1	few
TGCGCCAGCAGCTTGGATTTGGACAGCCCCGAAGCTTTCTTT	CASSLDLDSPEAFF	.	TRBV5-1	TRBJ1-1	.
TGCGCCAGCAGCTTGGGGGCCCGGACGAATGAGCAGTTCTTC	CASSLGARTNEQFF	.	TRBV5-1	TRBJ2-1	.
TGTGCCAGCCTGGGGACAGGAAAACTGTTTTTT	CASLGTGKLFF	TRBD1	TRBV2	TRBJ1-4	.
TGTGCCAGCTGTCGGAGCCACACCGGGGAGCTGTTTTTT	CASCRSHTGELFF	.	TRBV6-2/TRBV6-3	TRBJ2-2	few
TGTGCCAGCAGCCAGATAGGACAGAGAGAAGCTTTCTTT	CASSQIGQREAFF	.	TRBV3-1	TRBJ1-1	few
TGCGCCAGCAGCTTGGAGGGCTTGACCAATGAGCAGTTCTTC	CASSLEGLTNEQFF	.	TRBV5-1	TRBJ2-1	few
TGCGCCAGCAGCCCAACTGGGGGGGCAAAGGATACGCAGTATTTT	CASSPTGGAKDTQYF	.	TRBV5-1	TRBJ2-3	many
TGCGCCAGCAGTCAGGGGTGGGACATTCAGTACTTC	CASSQGWDIQYF	.	TRBV5-1	TRBJ2-4	many
TGCAGCGTTGAAGGGACCTCGACTGAAGCTTTCTTT	CSVEGTSTEAFF	.	TRBV29-1	TRBJ1-1	.
TGTGCCAGCAGTCCTAGCGCGGCCGGGGAGCTGTTTTTT	CASSPSAAGELFF	.	TRBV6-2/TRBV6-3	TRBJ2-2	.
TGTGCCAGCAGCCACGACAGATGGAACACTGAAGCTTTCTTT	CASSHDRWNTEAFF	.	TRBV28	TRBJ1-1	.
TGCAGTGCCCGGCCCACAGGGGGCCTCTTACTTTCTTTC	CSARPTGGLLLSF	TRBD1	TRBV20-1	TRBJ2-7	.
TGTGCCAGCAGCCGAGATCTAGCGGGGGTCAATGAGCAGTTCTTC	CASSRDLAGVNEQFF	TRBD2	TRBV6-4	TRBJ2-1	few
TGTGCCACCAGCTTCGGGCTTACGCAGTATTTT	CATSFGLTQYF	.	TRBV24-1	TRBJ2-3	.
TGTGCCAGCAGTGGAGACAGGGGTTACGGGGGCTCTGGAAACACCATATATTTT	CASSGDRGYGGSGNTIYF	TRBD1	TRBV2	TRBJ1-3	.
TGCGCCAGCAGCCAAGAAGGAGTAGCGGGTGTCTTCACCGGGGAGCTGTTTTTT	CASSQEGVAGVFTGELFF	TRBD2	TRBV4-3	TRBJ2-2	.
TGTGCCAGCAGCTTCCTGGATGGCACTGAAGCTTTCTTT	CASSFLDGTEAFF	.	TRBV5-4	TRBJ1-1	few
TGTGCCAGCAGCCCCCAGTGGGGAACAGATACGCAGTATTTT	CASSPQWGTDTQYF	.	TRBV5-5	TRBJ2-3	.
TGTGCCAGCAGCCAGACAGGGGCAAATAACTATGGCTACACCTTC	CASSQTGANNYGYTF	TRBD1	TRBV14	TRBJ1-2	few
TGTGCCAGCAGCCCCGGCGGGGCGGGAGCATATTACTTC	CASSPGGAGAYYF	TRBD2	TRBV7-3	TRBJ2-5	.
TGCGCCAGCAGCCCATGGTCAGGGAACACTGAAGCTTTCTTT	CASSPWSGNTEAFF	.	TRBV5-1	TRBJ1-1	.
TGTGCCAGCAGCTGGACGGGGGGGAGCAATCAGCCCCAGCATTTT	CASSWTGGSNQPQHF	.	TRBV5-6	TRBJ1-5	few
TGCAGCGTTGAAGACCGACAGGATTATGGCTACACCTTC	CSVEDRQDYGYTF	.	TRBV29-1	TRBJ1-2	few
TGCGCCAGCAGCCAGGAAAGACAGGGGCCTAACACAGATACGCAGTATTTT	CASSQERQGPNTDTQYF	TRBD1	TRBV4-1	TRBJ2-3	.
TGCACCAGCATCGAAAGCGGGGTCTCCTACAATGAGCAGTTCTTC	CTSIESGVSYNEQFF	.	TRBV1	TRBJ2-1	.